Following are 10 T cell receptor beta chains from one sample sequenced in a study of identical twins. TCRdb re-called the 5' RACE reads through MiXCR, storing one row per CDR3 protein. This sample yields 310,000 or so distinct CDR3 sequences, of which 9.5% are seen a single time; 7% to 8.5% belongs to the top ten. These same records also appear under a second study, on yellow fever vaccine responses in identical twins.

Sequencing was carried out using CD8+ T cells sorted from blood. The receptors originated from a woman younger than 30 in good health.

This clonotype was counted at least ten times. The V gene is TRBV20-1, the J gene TRBJ2-7; 7 bases align to TRBD1. Germline V lookup: CDR1 DFQATT, CDR2 SNEGSKA (reference sequence). With 0 bases clipped from V and 0 bases from J, the junction kept 11 bases outside the gene matches. The CDR3 sequence is 17 residues long. CDR3 DNA sequence: TGCAGTGCTAGAGATTCCGACCCGGGACAGCACTCCTACGAGCAGTACTTC. It encodes CSARDSDPGQHSYEQYF.

There are a few counts of this clonotype. The J gene is TRBJ2-7, the V gene TRBV20-1; no clear D. This CDR3 is 13 amino acids long. V was cut by 6 bases and J by 0 bases, with 12 bases left in between. CDR1 and CDR2 (germline): DFQATT, SNEGSKA (reference sequence). This CDR3 reads CSAAGDLSYEQYF. DNA of the CDR3: TGCAGTGCCGCCGGTGATCTCTCCTACGAGCAGTACTTC.

This sequence joins TRBV28 and TRBJ2-7; TRBD1 or TRBD2 may be the D gene (5 bases each). There are 17 residues in the CDR3. The V gene lost 6 bases and the J gene lost 0 bases, with 21 bases spanning the gap. CDR1 is MDHEN, CDR2 SYDVKM, per germline. As DNA, the CDR3 is TGTGCCAGCAGCCAGCCCCCGGGGCAGGGCGGCTCCTACGAGCAGTACTTC. This translates into CASSQPPGQGGSYEQYF. Filled out from reference TRBV28 and TRBJ2-7, the complete variable domain reads DVKVTQSSRYLVKRTGEKVFLECVQDMDHENMFWYRQDPGLGLRLIYFSYDVKMKEKGDIPEGYSVSREKKERFSLILESASTNQTSMYLCASSQPPGQGGSYEQYFGPGTRLTVT.

There are many counts of this clonotype. The junction shows a germline mismatch at one end, possibly a read error. V is TRBV4-3 and J is TRBJ2-1; either TRBD1 or TRBD2 may fit D (5 bases each). The length of the CDR3 is 13 residues. Germline-derived CDR1 and CDR2 are LGHNA and YSLEER. CDR3 sequence (DNA): TGTGCCAGCAGTCAAGAGGGGTACAATGAGCAGTTCTTC. This gives the protein CASSQEGYNEQFF.

The rearrangement uses TRBV11-2 and TRBJ2-1, with D possibly being TRBD2 (7 bases). This CDR3 has 17 amino acids. Germline CDR1 is SGHAT and CDR2 is FQNNGV. The V and J ends lost 5 bases and 5 bases respectively, with 22 bases between them. Here the CDR3 DNA reads TGTGCCAGCAGCCCCTACCCGGAGGGGGGGCTGGACAATGAGCAGTTCTTC. Protein: CASSPYPEGGLDNEQFF. The complete variable domain, with remaining parts taken from reference TRBV11-2 and TRBJ2-1, reads EAGVAQSPRYKIIEKRQSVAFWCNPISGHATLYWYQQILGQGPKLLIQFQNNGVVDDSQLPKDRFSAERLKGVDSTLKIQPAKLEDSAVYLCASSPYPEGGLDNEQFFGPGTRLTVL.

This clonotype was counted between two and nine times. The chain recombines TRBV20-1 with TRBJ1-1; the D gene is possibly TRBD1 (5 bases). Per germline, CDR1 DFQATT and CDR2 SNEGSKA (reference sequence). Deletions cut 5 bases from V and 0 bases from J, with 13 bases between. The CDR3 has 14 residues. In DNA, the CDR3 is TGCAGTGCTGCGGGACTGATGATGAACACTGAAGCTTTCTTT. Protein: CSAAGLMMNTEAFF.

This clonotype was recorded many times. J is TRBJ2-7 and V is TRBV7-9; 11 bases map to TRBD2. The CDR3 covers 16 residues. CDR1 is SEHNR, CDR2 FQNEAQ, per germline (reference sequence). Trimming took 5 bases from V and 2 from J; bases not matched to a gene: 8. In DNA, the CDR3 is TGTGCCAGCAGCCCCGAGACTAGCGGGACAGCCTACGAGCAGTACTTC. It is translated as CASSPETSGTAYEQYF.

In this sample, this clonotype turned up many times. The rearrangement uses TRBV27 and TRBJ2-3; TRBD2 matches 8 bases. The trim removed 1 base at V and 2 bases at J, leaving 5 bases unmatched. The CDR3 length is 16 residues. Germline loops: CDR1 MNHEY, CDR2 SMNVEV (reference sequence). The CDR3 DNA reads TGTGCCAGCAGTTTATTTCGGGGGGGGAACACAGATACGCAGTATTTT. Its translation is CASSLFRGGNTDTQYF.

The chain has TRBV27 and TRBJ2-7, with D maybe TRBD1 (7 bases). Deletions cut 5 bases from V and 3 bases from J, with 14 bases between. The CDR3 runs 14 residues. CDR1 and CDR2 from the germline V gene are MNHEY and SMNVEV (reference sequence). CDR3 protein: CASSNAGQIYEQYF. For the CDR3, the DNA is TGTGCCAGCAGTAACGCGGGACAGATCTACGAGCAGTACTTC.

There are many counts of this clonotype. The genes are TRBV12-3 or TRBV12-4 and TRBJ2-7, with 10 bases fitting TRBD1. After removal of 6 bases from V and 5 bases from J, the junction contained 7 bases not matched to a gene. The CDR3 runs to 14 residues. This CDR3 is CASRDRDRGHEQYF. The CDR3 DNA sequence: TGTGCCAGCAGAGACCGGGACAGGGGCCACGAGCAGTACTTC.